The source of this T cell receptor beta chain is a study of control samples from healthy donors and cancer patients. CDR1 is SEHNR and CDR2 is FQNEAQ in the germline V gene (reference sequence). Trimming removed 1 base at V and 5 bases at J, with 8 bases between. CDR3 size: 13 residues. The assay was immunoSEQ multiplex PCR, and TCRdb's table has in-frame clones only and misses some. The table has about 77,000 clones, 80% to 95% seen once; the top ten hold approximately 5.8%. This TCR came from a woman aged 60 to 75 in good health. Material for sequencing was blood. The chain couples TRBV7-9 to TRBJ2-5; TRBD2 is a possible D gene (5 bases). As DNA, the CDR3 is TGTGCCAGCAGCTTAGGAGGCGGGGAGACCCAGTACTTC. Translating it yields CASSLGGGETQYF.